The T cell receptor (beta chain) under discussion was sequenced for a study of CD8 T cells in ankylosing spondylitis. Germline-derived CDR1 and CDR2 are DFQATT and SNEGSKA (reference sequence). The CDR3 is made up of 13 amino acids. Study-wide findings and caveats: There were earlier reports of some motif variants in reactive arthritis synovial fluid and blood.

Making use of molecular barcodes, quantitative 5'-RACE generated TCR beta libraries. TCRdb redid the calling of the 5' RACE reads with MiXCR, one entry per CDR3 protein. The sample has approximately 300,000 distinct CDR3 sequences; around 20% are singletons. This clonotype was recorded once. Its antigen is not identified. Germline is not matched at one junction end, which may reflect a read error. The clonotype originates from a male donor with ankylosing spondylitis or in good health (not recorded which). The chain couples TRBV20-1 to TRBJ1-1, with D possibly being TRBD1 (6 bases). Sequenced sample: blood, either unsorted or a sorted T cell fraction (not recorded which). The CDR3 DNA reads TGCAGTGCTAGACGGGGGGGCAACACTGAAACTTTCTTT. Its translation: CSARRGGNTETFF.